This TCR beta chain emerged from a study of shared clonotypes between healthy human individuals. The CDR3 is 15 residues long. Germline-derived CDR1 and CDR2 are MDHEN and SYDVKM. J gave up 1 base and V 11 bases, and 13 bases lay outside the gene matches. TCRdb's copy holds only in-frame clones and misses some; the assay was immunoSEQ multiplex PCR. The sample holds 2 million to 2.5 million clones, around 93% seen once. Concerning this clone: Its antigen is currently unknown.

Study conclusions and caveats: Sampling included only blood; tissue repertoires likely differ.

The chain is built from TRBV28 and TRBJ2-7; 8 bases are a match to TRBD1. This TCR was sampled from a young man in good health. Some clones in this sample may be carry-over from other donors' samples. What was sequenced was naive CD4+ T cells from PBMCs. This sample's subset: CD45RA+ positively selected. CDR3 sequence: CASRPQGARSYEQYF. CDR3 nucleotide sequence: TGTGCCTCCAGGCCCCAGGGGGCAAGGTCCTACGAGCAGTACTTC. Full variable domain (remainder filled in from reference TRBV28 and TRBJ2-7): DVKVTQSSRYLVKRTGEKVFLECVQDMDHENMFWYRQDPGLGLRLIYFSYDVKMKEKGDIPEGYSVSREKKERFSLILESASTNQTSMYLCASRPQGARSYEQYFGPGTRLTVT.